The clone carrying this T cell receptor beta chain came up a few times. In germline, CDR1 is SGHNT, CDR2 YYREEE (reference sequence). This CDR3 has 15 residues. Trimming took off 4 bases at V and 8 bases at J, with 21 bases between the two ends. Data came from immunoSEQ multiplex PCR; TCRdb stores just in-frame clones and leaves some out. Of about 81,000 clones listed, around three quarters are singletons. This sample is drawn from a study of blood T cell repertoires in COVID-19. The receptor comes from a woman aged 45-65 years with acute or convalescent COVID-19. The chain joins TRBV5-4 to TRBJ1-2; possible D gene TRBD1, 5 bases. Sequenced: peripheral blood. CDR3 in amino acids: CASSTKIGTLGGYTF. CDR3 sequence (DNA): TGTGCCAGCAGCACCAAGATTGGGACTCTTGGGGGCTACACCTTC.